The subject of this entry is one T cell receptor beta chain. Its antigen is currently unknown. The CDR3 totals 17 residues. The V end was cut by 0 bases, the J end by 2 bases, with 16 bases between. Per germline, CDR1 SGHDN and CDR2 FVKESK. Treatment in this sample: roughly 11-day PBMC culture with coronavirus spike peptide pools or control peptides (ViraFEST assay). With peptide pools, ViraFEST first expanded antigen-specific T cells and afterwards sequenced their TCRs. The sample originates from a study of vaccination and CD4 T cells after COVID-19. On the study more broadly: Comprising six males and four females, the convalescent participants counted two Hispanic individuals among them. Cells were stimulated with overlapping spike peptide pools from SARS-CoV-2, HCoV-NL63, HCoV-OC43 and HCoV-229E.

Sequencing of DNA taken from cultured CD4+ T cells relied on the Oncomine TCR Beta short-read assay. TCRdb called the PCR reads again in MiXCR, with one record for every CDR3 protein. Of under 25,000 distinct CDR3 sequences listed, about 52% are singletons. This TCR was sampled from a human donor who had recovered from COVID-19. Specimen: CD4+ T cells from blood, cultured in vitro. The V and J genes are TRBV14 and TRBJ1-1, with D perhaps TRBD1 (5 bases). The CDR3 is CASSQDGGYWGNTEAFF. The CDR3 DNA is TGTGCCAGCAGCCAAGATGGGGGGTATTGGGGAAACACTGAAGCTTTCTTT.